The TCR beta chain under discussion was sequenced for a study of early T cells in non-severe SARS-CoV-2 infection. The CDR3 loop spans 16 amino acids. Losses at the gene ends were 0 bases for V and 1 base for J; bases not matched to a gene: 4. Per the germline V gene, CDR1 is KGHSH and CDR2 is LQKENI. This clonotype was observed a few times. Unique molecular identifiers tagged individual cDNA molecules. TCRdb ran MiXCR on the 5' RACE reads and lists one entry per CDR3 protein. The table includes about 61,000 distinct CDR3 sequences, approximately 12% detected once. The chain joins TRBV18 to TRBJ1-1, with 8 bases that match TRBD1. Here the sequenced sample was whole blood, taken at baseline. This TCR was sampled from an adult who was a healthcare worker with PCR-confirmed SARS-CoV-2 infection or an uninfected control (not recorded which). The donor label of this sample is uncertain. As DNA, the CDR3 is TGTGCCAGCTCACCACCAAACGGACAGGGGAACACTGAAGCTTTCTTT. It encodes CASSPPNGQGNTEAFF.